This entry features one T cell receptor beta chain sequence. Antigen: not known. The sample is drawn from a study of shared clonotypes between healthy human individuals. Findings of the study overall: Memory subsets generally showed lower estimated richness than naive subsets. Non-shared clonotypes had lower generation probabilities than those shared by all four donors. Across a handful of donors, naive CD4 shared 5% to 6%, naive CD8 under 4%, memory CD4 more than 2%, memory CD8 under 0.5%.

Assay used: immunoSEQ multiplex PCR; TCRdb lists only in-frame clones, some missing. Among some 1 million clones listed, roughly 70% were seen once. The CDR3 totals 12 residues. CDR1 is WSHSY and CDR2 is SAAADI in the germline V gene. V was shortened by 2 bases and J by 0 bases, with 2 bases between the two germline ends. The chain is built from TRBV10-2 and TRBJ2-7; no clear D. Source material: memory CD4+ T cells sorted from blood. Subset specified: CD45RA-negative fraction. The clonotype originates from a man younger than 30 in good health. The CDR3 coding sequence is TGCGCCAGCAGTGAGAGCTCCTACGAGCAGTACTTC. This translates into CASSESSYEQYF.